These 9 T cell receptor beta chains were sequenced from one sample in a study of spatial heterogeneity in lung cancer. Each CDR3 protein gets one entry after TCRdb re-called the 5' RACE reads with MiXCR. The data hold about 45,000 distinct CDR3 sequences, with about 11% observed a single time. The time point was: sample taken at primary tumor resection. Unsorted whole RNA from tumor, nontumor lung or frozen PBMC underwent sequencing. The source material was PBMCs, sampled at surgery. The receptors come from a female donor with early-stage non-small cell lung cancer.

This clonotype was detected a few times. DNA for the CDR3: TGTGCCAGCAGCCCATGGACAGGGGGACCTGGAAACACCATATATTTT. Its translation is CASSPWTGGPGNTIYF. V gene TRBV5-6 combines with J gene TRBJ1-3; TRBD1 aligns across 10 bases. The CDR3 covers 16 residues. Looked up from germline, CDR1 is SGHDT and CDR2 is YYEEEE. V was clipped by 4 bases and J by 2 bases; unmatched bases: 6.

This clonotype showed up just a few times. V and J are TRBV20-1 and TRBJ2-7; the match to TRBD2 covers 9 bases. The CDR3 length is 16 residues. V dropped 0 bases and J dropped 2; count of bases not matched to a gene: 8. Germline CDR1 DFQATT, CDR2 SNEGSKA (reference sequence). CDR3 nucleotides: TGCAGTGCTAGAGATCTGGCAAGCGGGGGGACCTACGAGCAGTACTTC. Protein product: CSARDLASGGTYEQYF.

This clonotype occurred many times. The chain has TRBV7-2 and TRBJ2-5; 7 nucleotides line up with TRBD2. V trimming: 3 bases; J trimming: 4 bases; junction bases outside the gene matches: 2. Looked up from germline, CDR1 is SGHTA and CDR2 is FQGNSA. This CDR3 comprises 13 residues. For the CDR3, the DNA is TGTGCCAGCAGCTTGGGGACTATAGAGACCCAGTACTTC. It is translated as CASSLGTIETQYF.

This clonotype occurred many times. The chain has TRBV29-1 and TRBJ2-5, with 8 bases identical to TRBD2. Germline V gives CDR1 SQVTM, CDR2 ANQGSEA. The CDR3 contains 14 residues. J gave up 7 bases and V 7 bases, and 14 bases lay outside the gene matches. The CDR3 sequence is CSGQRGLSGGTQYF. For the CDR3, the DNA is TGCAGCGGTCAGCGGGGGCTTTCGGGGGGGACCCAGTACTTC.

In this sample, this clonotype turned up a few times. The rearrangement links TRBV6-2 or TRBV6-3 to TRBJ2-5; possible D gene TRBD2, 7 bases. Germline values: CDR1 MNHEY, CDR2 SVGEGT. CDR3 size: 15 residues. The V end was cut by 3 bases, the J end by 4 bases, with 15 bases between. The CDR3 region has the DNA TGTGCCAGCAGTTATCGGCAGGGGAGGGCAGAGACCCAGTACTTC. It is translated as CASSYRQGRAETQYF.

This clonotype was counted many times. J is TRBJ1-1 and V is TRBV5-1; TRBD1 matches at 9 bases. The CDR3 has 16 residues. V gave up 3 bases and J gave up 1 base; unmatched junction bases: 7. Germline V gene data show CDR1 as SGHRS and CDR2 as YFSETQ. CDR3 in DNA: TGCGCCAGCAGCTCGAGACAGGGGGAGAGGAACACTGAAGCTTTCTTT. Its translation is CASSSRQGERNTEAFF.

The CDR3 loop is CASSLAGGNTDTQYF. The CDR3 DNA follows: TGTGCCAGCAGTCTAGCGGGGGGCAACACAGATACGCAGTATTTT. This rearrangement joins TRBV6-6 to TRBJ2-3; 11 bases are shared with TRBD2. The CDR3 is 15 amino acids. The V segment lost 5 bases and the J segment 2 bases; nucleotides outside the gene matches: 3. CDR1 is MNHNY and CDR2 is SVGAGI in the germline V gene (reference sequence).

This clonotype turned up a few times. The chain links TRBV5-1 to TRBJ2-5; D is unresolved. The CDR3 runs to 15 residues. In germline, CDR1 is SGHRS, CDR2 YFSETQ. The ends were cut back, 1 base at V and 3 bases at J, with 13 bases in the middle. The CDR3 region has the DNA TGCGCCAGCAGCTTGTCCTCCAGGTTCGAAGAGACCCAGTACTTC. This codes for CASSLSSRFEETQYF. Full variable domain (rest looked up from reference TRBV5-1 and TRBJ2-5): KAGVTQTPRYLIKTRGQQVTLSCSPISGHRSVSWYQQTPGQGLQFLFEYFSETQRNKGNFPGRFSGRQFSNSRSEMNVSTLELGDSALYLCASSLSSRFEETQYFGPGTRLLVL.

The V gene is TRBV4-2, the J gene TRBJ2-7; TRBD2 agrees at 12 bases. The CDR3 spans 16 residues. CDR1 LGHNA and CDR2 YNFKEQ come from the germline V gene. The junction had 5 bases not matched to a gene; V was cut back by 1 base and J by 4 bases. The CDR3 DNA sequence: TGTGCCAGCAGCCAAGTGACTAGCGGGGGCCCTTACGAGCAGTACTTC. Translation gives CASSQVTSGGPYEQYF.